The clone carrying this TCR beta chain appeared once. Its antigen remains unidentified. This entry belongs to a study of T cell responses to AZD1222 COVID-19 vaccine. Study at large: Pooling covered second doses at about 4 or about 12 weeks. Study-wide results and limits: It was only after the peak T cell response that any repertoires were sampled. The sample set comprised mostly white British donors with more females, and clonal diversity was possibly underestimated. Spike-specific TCR depth and breadth grew after two AZD1222 doses.

Clones were sequenced by immunoSEQ multiplex PCR, and TCRdb holds only the in-frame ones, with some missing. Among about 180,000 clones listed, 90% were seen once. Per the germline V gene, CDR1 is MDHEN and CDR2 is SYDVKM. V gave up 5 bases and J gave up 5 bases; unmatched junction bases: 3. This CDR3 contains 13 residues. The source was peripheral blood, collected on day 0 of AZD1222 vaccination. The chain employs TRBV28 and TRBJ1-5; 7 bases match TRBD1. This TCR came from an adult in good health. The CDR3 reads CASSGQAYQPQHF. CDR3 nucleotides: TGTGCCAGCAGTGGACAGGCCTATCAGCCCCAGCATTTT.